The 4 T cell receptor beta chains below were found in one sample sequenced in a study of blood T cell repertoires in COVID-19. Sequencing used immunoSEQ multiplex PCR; TCRdb keeps in-frame clones, though not all of them. Here the sample spans approximately 200,000 clones, 87% being singletons. The sequencing sample was made of peripheral blood. These receptors all stem from a man aged 40-49 years with active or convalescent COVID-19.

The chain employs TRBV15 and TRBJ1-2; 9 bases align to TRBD1. From germline, CDR1 is LNHNV and CDR2 YYDKDF (reference sequence). Germline trimming cut 2 bases from V and 4 bases from J; bases unmatched to any gene: 5. The CDR3 has 15 amino acids. Here the CDR3 DNA reads TGTGCCACCAGCAGACGGGACAGGGAACGCTATGGCTACACCTTC. Translation: CATSRRDRERYGYTF.

This chain uses TRBV5-8 with TRBJ1-2, with 7 bases lining up with TRBD1. Germline lookup yields CDR1 SGHTS and CDR2 YDEGEE. The CDR3 spans 15 residues. Unmatched junction bases numbered 7, after V lost 0 bases and J lost 5 bases. CDR3 in amino acids: CASSLERQGHYGYTF. DNA of the CDR3: TGTGCCAGCAGCTTGGAGAGACAGGGACATTATGGCTACACCTTC.

The chain couples TRBV10-1 to TRBJ2-2; weak D call: TRBD2 (6 bases). CDR3 length: 16 amino acids. With 5 bases removed from V and 0 bases from J, the gap between germline ends came to 13 bases. The germline gives CDR1 WNHNN, CDR2 SYGVQD (reference sequence). CDR3 nucleotides: TGCGCCAGCAGTCCCCGGGACTGGTCGAACACCGGGGAGCTGTTTTTT. Residues: CASSPRDWSNTGELFF.

About this clone: The same CDR3 arises from other DNA sequences in this sample as well. The J gene is TRBJ1-1, the V gene TRBV4-1; 9 bases match TRBD1. The J segment lost 5 bases and the V segment lost 4 bases, leaving 5 bases of the junction unmatched. In germline, CDR1 is MGHRA, CDR2 YSYEKL. The CDR3 loop spans 14 amino acids. The CDR3 sequence: CASSPRQGGTEAFF. The CDR3, as DNA: TGCGCCAGCAGCCCTAGACAGGGGGGAACTGAAGCTTTCTTT.